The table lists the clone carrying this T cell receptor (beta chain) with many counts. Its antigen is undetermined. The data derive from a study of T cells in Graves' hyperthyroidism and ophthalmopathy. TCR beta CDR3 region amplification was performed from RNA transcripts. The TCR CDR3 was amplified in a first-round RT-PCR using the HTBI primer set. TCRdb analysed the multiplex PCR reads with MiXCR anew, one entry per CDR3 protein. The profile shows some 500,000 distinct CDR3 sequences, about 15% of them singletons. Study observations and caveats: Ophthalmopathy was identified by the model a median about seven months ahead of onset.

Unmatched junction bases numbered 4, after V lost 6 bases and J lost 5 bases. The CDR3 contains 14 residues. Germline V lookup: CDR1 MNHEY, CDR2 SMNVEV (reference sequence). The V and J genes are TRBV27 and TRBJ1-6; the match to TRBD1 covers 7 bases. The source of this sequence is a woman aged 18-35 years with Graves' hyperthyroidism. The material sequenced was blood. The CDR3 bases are TGTGCCAGCAGGCGGGACAGCGATAATTCACCCCTCCACTTT. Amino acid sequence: CASRRDSDNSPLHF.